This is a list of T cell receptor beta chains from one sample in a study of blood T cell repertoires in COVID-19. This table comes from immunoSEQ multiplex PCR, and its TCRdb copy is limited to in-frame clones, with some not included. The repertoire includes about 200,000 clones, roughly 90% of them detected once, and 6.5% to 9.5% sits in the top ten. Sample: PBMCs or T cells enriched from blood (not recorded which). These receptors originate from a woman younger than 35 who had recovered from COVID-19. The CDR3 runs from the conserved cysteine through the conserved F or W. The D gene is left open where the match is weak.

TRBJ1-1 16 TRBV5-1 NA TGCGCCAGCAGCTTGGCCGGCAGGAGGGAGAACACTGAAGCTTTCTTT CASSLAGRRENTEAFF
TRBJ2-7 15 TRBV28 TRBD1 TGTGCCAGCAGTCCCCGGGCAGGGGGATTCTACGAGCAGTACTTC CASSPRAGGFYEQYF
TRBJ2-5 13 TRBV5-4 NA TGTGCCAGCAGCCCAGGGGGGCTGGAGACCCAGTACTTC CASSPGGLETQYF
TRBJ2-3 15 TRBV30 TRBD1 TGTGCCTGGTCACCCGGACAGGGGGGAGCAGATACGCAGTATTTT CAWSPGQGGADTQYF
TRBJ1-3 16 TRBV2 NA TGTGCCAGCATGATTGACAGAAGCCTCTCTGGAAACACCATATATTTT CASMIDRSLSGNTIYF
TRBJ1-5 13 TRBV6-1 NA TGTGCCAGCAGTGAAGTGAGGGAACAGCCCCAGCATTTT CASSEVREQPQHF
TRBJ1-6 14 TRBV27 NA TGTGCCAGCAACCCCCGGGGGGATAATTCACCCCTCCACTTT CASNPRGDNSPLHF
TRBJ2-5 13 TRBV12-3/TRBV12-4 NA TGTGCCAGCAAAGGGGGGGGGCTAGAGACCCAGTACTTC CASKGGGLETQYF
TRBJ1-1 13 TRBV10-3 NA TGTGCCATCAGTGGGGCCCTGAACACTGAAGCTTTCTTT CAISGALNTEAFF
TRBJ2-1 14 TRBV11-2 NA TGTGCCAGCAGCTTAGGAGGGACCTACAATGAGCAGTTCTTC CASSLGGTYNEQFF
TRBJ2-7 14 TRBV5-1 NA TGCGCCAGCAGCTCGGAAGCGCTAACCTACGAGCAGTACTTC CASSSEALTYEQYF
TRBJ2-3 16 TRBV3-1/TRBV3-2 NA TGTGCCAGCAGCCAAGGCCTGGGGAGATCCACAGATACGCAGTATTTT CASSQGLGRSTDTQYF